The subject of this entry is one TCR beta chain. This sample is drawn from a study of blood T cell repertoires in COVID-19. Residents of 24 US areas, aged about 18 to 95 years, made up the participants. A COVID-19 case was met by exposed participants within 2 weeks before study entry. The assay was immunoSEQ multiplex PCR, and TCRdb's table has in-frame clones only and misses some. Of a few hundred thousand clones in the sample, approximately 93% were seen once. Germline trimming cut 9 bases from V and 7 bases from J; bases unmatched to any gene: 17. Germline lookup yields CDR1 LNHDA and CDR2 SQIVND (reference sequence). The CDR3 covers 17 residues.

The sequence derives from a woman between 35 and 50 years old who had been exposed to COVID-19. Sequencing was done on a sample of PBMCs or T cells enriched from blood (not recorded which). The rearrangement links TRBV19 to TRBJ1-6, with TRBD1 matching over 8 bases. The CDR3 nucleotides read TGTGCCAGAATTTTCGACAGGGGCCATTACGGGAATTCACCCCTCCACTTT. It yields the protein CARIFDRGHYGNSPLHF.